This T cell receptor beta chain emerged from a study of blood T cell repertoires in COVID-19. Study context: Sources were T cells, B-cell-depleted T cells, or PBMCs; the material itself was cDNA or gDNA.

Trimming at V came to 3 bases and at J to 2 bases, leaving 2 bases not matched to a gene. CDR1 and CDR2 from the germline V gene are SGHNT and YYREEE (reference sequence). The CDR3 contains 14 residues. Source study methods: Estimation of nucleated cell counts was performed using reference gene primer amplification. Using immunoSEQ multiplex PCR, the repertoire was profiled, and TCRdb retains in-frame clones only, with some absent. V and J calls and clone size are copied from that table; D and trimming were computed from the DNA. The table includes some 60,000 clones, around 83% detected once. Patients in Seattle were enrolled during active infection, then followed longitudinally.

The sequence derives from a man aged 25 to 40 with COVID-19, enrolled during active disease. This chain uses TRBV5-4 with TRBJ1-1, with TRBD1 matching over 9 bases. The sequenced sample was peripheral blood. The CDR3 spells CASSWDRANTEAFF. The CDR3 DNA sequence: TGTGCCAGCAGCTGGGACAGGGCCAACACTGAAGCTTTCTTT.